This T cell receptor beta chain was identified during a study of PD-L1 blockade in urothelial cancer. Study as a whole: At 3 weeks (second dose) and 6 weeks after starting treatment, blood was analyzed.

This table comes from immunoSEQ multiplex PCR, and its TCRdb copy is limited to in-frame clones, with some not included. The table has some 35,000 clones, 90% seen once. V shed 7 bases and J 4 bases; nucleotides not matched to a gene: 5. This CDR3 contains 15 residues. CDR1 and CDR2 (germline): MGHDK, SYGVNS. Pretreatment and on-treatment samples were taken, numbering 1 to 8 per patient. This rearrangement joins TRBV25-1 to TRBJ2-1; TRBD2 aligns across 12 bases. This TCR derives from an older man with urothelial cancer. The sample was PBMCs, taken around atezolizumab (anti-PD-L1) treatment. In DNA, the CDR3 is TGTGCCAGCACGACTAGCGGGAGAGTTTACAATGAGCAGTTCTTC. This encodes CASTTSGRVYNEQFF.